This T cell receptor (beta chain) derives from a study of blood T cell repertoires in COVID-19. At the level of the study: Sample material is recorded as cDNA or gDNA derived from T cells, B-cell-depleted T cells, or PBMCs.

Germline lookup yields CDR1 SGHRS and CDR2 YFSETQ. The V and J ends lost 7 bases and 3 bases respectively, with 22 bases between them. This CDR3 has 16 residues. In the original workflow: Using reference gene primer amplification, nucleated cell counts were estimated. Data came from immunoSEQ multiplex PCR; TCRdb stores just in-frame clones and leaves some out. D and trimming were read from the DNA, whereas the V and J calls and clone size are those reported in that table. This sample carries 36,000 or so clones, over 75% of them seen once, and the ten largest clones take around 5%. This TCR was recovered from a human donor in a cohort sampled during active COVID-19. The sample consisted of peripheral blood. The chain joins TRBV5-1 to TRBJ1-2, with D possibly TRBD1 on 6 matching bases. CDR3 in amino acids: CASQPGHSTGHYGYTF. CDR3 coding DNA: TGCGCCAGCCAACCGGGACACTCGACGGGCCACTATGGCTACACCTTC.